This TCR beta chain derives from a study of vaccination effects on CD4 cells after COVID-19. Pools of viral peptides were used by the ViraFEST assay to expand antigen-specific CD4+ T cells ahead of sequencing. Researchers isolated CD4+ T cells once approximately ten days of culture had elapsed. People in the vaccine group had not been infected with SARS-CoV-2 before, and their nucleocapsid antibodies were negative. Wells containing two million PBMC each were cultured with approximately 9.2 IU/ml IL-2 and 10 ug/ml peptides. The V end was cut by 0 bases, the J end by 5 bases, with 19 bases between. The length of the CDR3 is 17 residues. Sequenced by immunoSEQ multiplex PCR; TCRdb stores in-frame clones only, minus some. The table records about 65,000 clones, more than 70% of them present only once. Study results and limitations: Limitations: small convalescent group and missing early post-infection timepoints.

Concerning this clone: Antigen: not known.

V usage is TRBV5-3 and J usage is TRBJ2-3; D possibly uses TRBD1 or TRBD2 (5 bases each). TRBV5-3 is labeled an ORF, and its function is uncertain. The material sequenced was CD4+ T cells from PBMCs cultured with HCoV-NL63 spike peptides, taken before COVID-19 vaccination. The receptor was isolated from a human donor who received a COVID-19 vaccine. CDR3 nucleotides: TGTGCCAGAAGCTTGGGGGGGACGGATTCTCCCAGAGATACGCAGTATTTT. It translates to CARSLGGTDSPRDTQYF.